The 2 T cell receptor beta chains below come from one sample, sequenced in a study of blood T cell repertoires in COVID-19. Clones were read by immunoSEQ multiplex PCR, and TCRdb kept only the in-frame ones, dropping some. Of around 270,000 clones listed, around 82% were seen once; the top ten hold around a sixth. The source material was peripheral blood. These receptors were collected from a person aged 65-85 years with COVID-19, enrolled during active disease.

CDR3 sequence: CASSIRVDTEAFF. The CDR3 DNA is TGTGCCAGTAGTATCAGGGTCGACACTGAAGCTTTCTTT. The gene calls are TRBV19 and TRBJ1-1, with TRBD1 as a possible D gene (5 bases). The CDR3 length is 13 residues. The V gene lost 3 bases and the J gene lost 3 bases, with 8 bases spanning the gap. CDR1 LNHDA and CDR2 SQIVND come from the germline V gene (reference sequence).

The CDR3 here is CASSFDRGRVGANVLTF. The CDR3 nucleotides are TGTGCCAGCAGCTTCGACAGGGGGAGAGTTGGGGCCAACGTCCTGACTTTC. This chain connects TRBV13 to TRBJ2-6, with 9 bases lining up with TRBD1. CDR1 PRHDT and CDR2 FYEKMQ come from the germline V gene (reference sequence). CDR3 length equals 17 residues. V gave up 3 bases and J gave up 3 bases; unmatched junction bases: 6.